This T cell receptor (beta chain) stems from a study of blood T cell repertoires in COVID-19 (dated by TCRdb to about 2020). With regard to the full study: The collaborator samples originated in the United States, Italy and Spain and spanned the acute and convalescent phases of COVID-19. Deeply sampled blood TCRbeta repertoires from subjects exposed to, actively infected with, or recovered from COVID-19 were included in the dataset. The sample metadata nearly always contained a de-identified subject ID, COVID-19 status, age in years and sex. Samples were obtained from the ongoing ImmuneRACE study (first 160 participants) and from some 1,200 subjects provided by 6 global collaborators. The repertoires were made available in a free public database intended to serve as a resource for research on the immune response to SARS-CoV-2. The material from the prospective study consisted of cDNA or gDNA derived from T cells, B-cell-depleted T cells, or PBMCs. Where available, HLA class I and class II types were taken from metadata supplied by the sample provider and were not determined by assay-based typing.

Each collaborating institution followed its own protocols to collect whole blood in K2EDTA tubes. Collaborator samples were shipped for TCRbeta analysis as frozen whole blood, isolated PBMCs, or DNA extracted from either sample type. Broad study findings and their caveats: The amount of clinical and demographic metadata varied by source and participant and was provided uncurated.

TCRbeta CDR3 regions were amplified from genomic DNA by means of the immunoSEQ Assay, a bias-controlled multiplex PCR. In the paper's pipeline: Within the assay, amplification of reference gene primers was used to estimate how many nucleated cells each sample contained. Sequence reads were collapsed and filtered to measure the absolute abundance of every unique TCRbeta CDR3 rearrangement. For each sample, productive Simpson clonality was calculated by taking the square root of Simpson's diversity index across productive rearrangements. Held by TCRdb, this immuneACCESS table contains in-frame sequences only and omits some clones. Under half of the omission traces to an unresolved V gene where checked; the cause of the rest is unknown. V, J and clone size reflect that table, while D and trimming were determined from the DNA. The sample profile shows 85,000 to 110,000 clones; approximately 89% of them were found once. Together, the top ten hold 15% to 20% of the sample.

CDR1 and CDR2 are drawn from the germline V gene (reference sequence): LGHDT, YNNKEL. The CDR3 measures 14 amino acids from cysteine to phenylalanine. Only CDR3 DNA is held: 42 bases, read in frame from base 1. V is cut by 6 bases and J by 6 bases, and the space between the germline ends is 18 bases. On this clone itself: Its recognized antigen is unknown. Base qualities are not provided; no much larger clone lies one nucleotide away.

The V gene is TRBV3-1 (or the pseudogene TRBV3-2) and the J gene is TRBJ2-7; the D segment could be TRBD2, given 5 matching bases. The TCR was taken from a woman aged 80 or older in a cohort sampled during active COVID-19. Sequencing input: peripheral blood. DNA sequence: TGTGCCAGCAGACTTACTAGGGAAGTGGGCGAGCAGTACTTC. Translation gives CASRLTREVGEQYF.